This T cell receptor beta chain was found in a study of blood T cell repertoires in COVID-19. Study-wide background: COVID-19 samples collected from the United States, Italy and Spain covered acute and convalescent phases. Sample material is recorded as cDNA or gDNA derived from T cells, B-cell-depleted T cells, or PBMCs.

Study processing details: Estimation of nucleated cell counts relied on the amplification of reference gene primers. Clones were read by immunoSEQ multiplex PCR, and TCRdb kept only the in-frame ones, dropping some. V, J and clone size reflect that table, while D and trimming were determined from the DNA. The sample carries about 180,000 clones, about 85% recorded once. CDR3 length: 13 residues. Trimming stripped 1 base from V and 11 bases from J, with 14 bases between. CDR1 SGHTA and CDR2 FQGNSA come from the germline V gene. Followed over time, Seattle patients had been enrolled while infection was active.

The sequencing sample was made of peripheral blood. The chain links TRBV7-2 to TRBJ1-2; D is uncertain. The TCR originated in a person aged 70 to 85 with COVID-19, enrolled during active disease. CDR3 DNA sequence: TGTGCCAGCAGCTTAGAGGCAGGAAGGCCTTACACCTTC. Encoded protein: CASSLEAGRPYTF.